These 17 T cell receptor beta chains share one sample of origin, sequenced in a study of T-cell memory formation after mild COVID-19. In TCRdb, the 5' RACE reads were re-called with MiXCR into one record per CDR3 protein. Of over 70,000 distinct CDR3 sequences listed, about 13% were seen once; the top ten hold about 29%. The sequenced sample was PBMCs or a T cell subset sorted from them (not recorded which). These receptors all come from an adult woman who had mild COVID-19 (a few samples of this study predate the infection). Cell type and time point are not known.

Only a few counts were recorded for this clonotype. The chain is built from TRBV20-1 and TRBJ2-7, with TRBD1 identical over 9 bases. Germline trimming cut 6 bases from V and 0 bases from J; bases unmatched to any gene: 6. The CDR3 loop spans 14 amino acids. Germline CDR1 is DFQATT and CDR2 is SNEGSKA (reference sequence). CDR3 amino acids: CSAWDRAISYEQYF. CDR3 in DNA: TGCAGTGCCTGGGACAGGGCGATCTCCTACGAGCAGTACTTC.

The CDR3 region has the DNA TGCGCCAGCAGCTCAACGACGGGCCAGCCCCGAGGAAACACCATATATTTT. Amino acids: CASSSTTGQPRGNTIYF. The chain carries TRBV5-1 and TRBJ1-3; D is unresolved. Germline CDR1 is SGHRS and CDR2 is YFSETQ. The CDR3 length is 17 residues. Trimming took off 3 bases at V and 4 bases at J, with 20 bases between the two ends.

The sample holds a few counts of this clonotype. The gene calls are TRBV27 and TRBJ2-6; D call uncertain. The germline gives CDR1 MNHEY, CDR2 SMNVEV (reference sequence). V was pared by 0 bases and J by 2 bases, with 2 bases between. The CDR3 runs 14 residues. The CDR3 region is CASSLSAGANVLTF. The DNA of the CDR3 is TGTGCCAGCAGTTTATCGGCTGGGGCCAACGTCCTGACTTTC.

On this clonotype: No conserved phenylalanine or tryptophan is present at the end of the CDR3, so a read error is the likely explanation. The chain recombines TRBV27 with TRBJ1-1, with D tentatively TRBD1 (5 bases). Trimming removed 3 bases from V and 0 bases from J, with 8 bases in between. The germline V gene has CDR1 MNHEY and CDR2 SMNVEV (reference sequence). The length of the CDR3 is 14 residues. CDR3 DNA sequence: TGTGCCAGCAGTTTTCAGGGAATGAACACTGAAGCTTTCCTT. This sequence encodes CASSFQGMNTEAFL.

This clonotype has only a few counts. The V and J genes are TRBV5-1 and TRBJ2-3, with D tentatively TRBD2 (6 bases). The V gene lost 3 bases and the J gene lost 9 bases, with 17 bases spanning the gap. This CDR3 comprises 14 residues. In germline, CDR1 is SGHRS, CDR2 YFSETQ. The CDR3 reads CASSSHPLARTQYF. CDR3 coding DNA: TGCGCCAGCAGCTCACACCCTCTAGCGAGGACGCAGTATTTT. The full variable domain, with the rest looked up from reference TRBV5-1 and TRBJ2-3, is KAGVTQTPRYLIKTRGQQVTLSCSPISGHRSVSWYQQTPGQGLQFLFEYFSETQRNKGNFPGRFSGRQFSNSRSEMNVSTLELGDSALYLCASSSHPLARTQYFGPGTRLTVL.

V is TRBV7-3 and J is TRBJ2-2, with D perhaps matching TRBD2 (5 bases). The CDR3 has 16 amino acids. Trimming pared 5 bases from V and 3 bases from J, leaving 16 bases between. Germline V gene lookup returns CDR1 SGHTA and CDR2 FQGTGA. CDR3 residues: CASSPGMGLDTGELFF. CDR3 DNA: TGTGCCAGCAGCCCCGGGATGGGTCTGGACACCGGGGAGCTGTTTTTT.

The V and J genes are TRBV7-2 and TRBJ1-1; the D gene is possibly TRBD1 (5 bases). This CDR3 contains 18 residues. In germline, CDR1 is SGHTA, CDR2 FQGNSA. V lost 4 bases, J lost 0 bases, and 21 bases lay in between. CDR3 DNA: TGTGCCAGCAGCTCCCGTTGGACGACAGAACCCATGAACACTGAAGCTTTCTTT. Translation gives CASSSRWTTEPMNTEAFF.

Only a few counts were recorded for this clonotype. The V and J genes are TRBV5-1 and TRBJ2-1; 9 bases align to TRBD2. This CDR3 contains 13 residues. CDR1 and CDR2 from the germline V gene are SGHRS and YFSETQ. V dropped 4 bases and J dropped 9; count of bases not matched to a gene: 5. CDR3 in DNA: TGCGCCAGCAGCACCGGACTAGCGTTTGAGCAGTTCTTC. Its protein is CASSTGLAFEQFF.

This clonotype was detected ten times or more. The chain employs TRBV29-1 and TRBJ2-7, with D tentatively TRBD2 (5 bases). The CDR3 totals 12 residues. The germline V gene has CDR1 SQVTM and CDR2 ANQGSEA. The V end was cut by 4 bases, the J end by 3 bases, with 10 bases between. CDR3 amino acids: CSVGPRDYEQYF. The CDR3 DNA reads TGCAGCGTTGGCCCGAGGGACTACGAGCAGTACTTC.

This clonotype came up a few times. The chain links TRBV11-3 to TRBJ2-1, with 11 bases that match TRBD2. The V gene end was trimmed by 6 bases and the J gene end by 10 bases; junction bases not matched to a gene: 11. The germline gives CDR1 SGHNT, CDR2 YENEEA. This CDR3 has 15 residues. This CDR3 reads CASRGSGLAEAEQFF. Here the CDR3 DNA reads TGTGCCAGCAGAGGTTCGGGACTAGCGGAAGCCGAGCAGTTCTTC.

The chain recombines TRBV6-4 with TRBJ2-1; D is ambiguous. The length of the CDR3 is 15 residues. Germline V gene lookup returns CDR1 MRHNA and CDR2 SNTAGT. V was cut by 4 bases and J by 8 bases, with 18 bases left in between. The CDR3 DNA sequence: TGTGCCAGCAGTGGTACTTCGGAGAGTTTTGATGAGCAGTTCTTC. Its protein is CASSGTSESFDEQFF.

This clonotype came up a few times. The genes are TRBV5-1 and TRBJ1-1; TRBD1 agrees at 10 bases. After removal of 3 bases from V and 1 base from J, the junction contained 6 bases not matched to a gene. This CDR3 region has 16 residues. The germline V gene has CDR1 SGHRS and CDR2 YFSETQ. The CDR3 sequence: CASSSRQGAWNTEAFF. The CDR3 bases are TGCGCCAGCAGCTCGAGACAGGGGGCCTGGAACACTGAAGCTTTCTTT. The complete variable domain, with remaining parts taken from reference TRBV5-1 and TRBJ1-1, reads KAGVTQTPRYLIKTRGQQVTLSCSPISGHRSVSWYQQTPGQGLQFLFEYFSETQRNKGNFPGRFSGRQFSNSRSEMNVSTLELGDSALYLCASSSRQGAWNTEAFFGQGTRLTVV.

V usage is TRBV6-1 and J usage is TRBJ2-7; unclear D gene. Germline CDR1 is MNHNS and CDR2 is SASEGT. This CDR3 contains 12 residues. With 8 bases removed from V and 3 bases from J, the gap between germline ends came to 11 bases. The CDR3 DNA follows: TGTGCCAGCCTAACGTCAGTCTACGAGCAGTACTTC. Encoded protein: CASLTSVYEQYF.

The chain employs TRBV7-6 and TRBJ2-3; D uncertain. This CDR3 contains 16 residues. Looked up from germline, CDR1 is SGHVS and CDR2 is FNYEAQ. V dropped 1 base and J dropped 2 bases, with 13 bases sitting between them. CDR3 residues: CASSLELGSYTDTQYF. In DNA form, the CDR3 reads TGTGCCAGCAGCTTAGAACTTGGAAGCTACACAGATACGCAGTATTTT.

This clonotype was seen a handful of times. In DNA, the CDR3 is TGTGCCAGCAGTTTAATCGCTAGCGACACAGATACGCAGTATTTT. As protein: CASSLIASDTDTQYF. This sequence joins TRBV27 and TRBJ2-3; D perhaps matches TRBD2 (6 bases). V lost 2 bases to trimming and J lost 2 bases, with 11 bases between them. Germline V gene sequence: CDR1 MNHEY, CDR2 SMNVEV (reference sequence). The CDR3 is 15 residues long.

This clonotype has at least ten counts. The J gene is TRBJ2-7, the V gene TRBV29-1, with a possible D match to TRBD1 (5 bases). Germline V gene data show CDR1 as SQVTM and CDR2 as ANQGSEA. Trimming cost V 2 bases and J 3 bases, with 11 bases left between them. This CDR3 region has 13 residues. The CDR3 here is CSVELDMVYEQYF. The CDR3 bases are TGCAGCGTTGAACTGGACATGGTCTACGAGCAGTACTTC.

This clonotype appeared a few times. This chain joins TRBV4-1 and TRBJ1-2; D unresolved. This CDR3 comprises 14 residues. The germline V and J ends were trimmed by 0 bases and 2 bases, with 7 bases remaining between them. Germline V CDR1 and CDR2: MGHRA, YSYEKL. CDR3 in DNA: TGCGCCAGCAGCCAAGAGCACGGAAACTATGGCTACACCTTC. Its translation: CASSQEHGNYGYTF.